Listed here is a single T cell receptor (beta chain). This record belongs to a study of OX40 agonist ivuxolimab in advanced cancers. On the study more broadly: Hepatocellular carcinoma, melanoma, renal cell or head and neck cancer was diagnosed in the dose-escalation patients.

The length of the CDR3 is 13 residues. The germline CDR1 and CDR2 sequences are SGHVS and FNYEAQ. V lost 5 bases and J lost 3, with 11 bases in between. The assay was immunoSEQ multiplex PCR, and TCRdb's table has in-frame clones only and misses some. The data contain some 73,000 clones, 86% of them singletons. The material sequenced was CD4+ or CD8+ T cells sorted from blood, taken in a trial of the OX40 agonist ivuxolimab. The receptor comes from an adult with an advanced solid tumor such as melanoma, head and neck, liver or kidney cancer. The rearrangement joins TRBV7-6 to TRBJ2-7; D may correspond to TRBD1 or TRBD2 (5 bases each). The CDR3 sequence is CASSPGTGYEQYF. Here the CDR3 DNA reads TGTGCCAGCAGCCCTGGGACGGGCTACGAGCAGTACTTC.